This T cell receptor beta chain was sequenced for a study of CD8 T cells in ankylosing spondylitis. This clonotype was seen repeatedly, ten times or more. Its cognate antigen is unknown. The CDR3 consists of 13 residues. Germline CDR1 SGHTA, CDR2 FQGNSA. Deletions cut 3 bases from V and 6 bases from J, with 9 bases between. Study results and limitations: Significantly higher representation of disease-linked clones was reported for matched ankylosing spondylitis synovial fluid. A TCR beta motif of several highly homologous variants seemed to mark ankylosing spondylitis blood. Disease-associated clones were CD8+ and fairly uncommon in peripheral blood.

Libraries of TCR beta came from quantitative 5'-RACE with molecular barcodes. TCRdb fed the 5' RACE reads into MiXCR, producing one record per CDR3 protein. This sample carries some 130,000 distinct CDR3 sequences, approximately 7.4% of them seen once, and the ten largest clones take under 15%. The sequenced sample consisted of blood, either unsorted or a sorted T cell fraction (not recorded which). This TCR came from a female donor with ankylosing spondylitis or in good health (not recorded which). The chain has TRBV7-2 and TRBJ2-1, with D possibly being TRBD2 (5 bases). CDR3 protein: CASSFFGVNEQFF. The DNA of the CDR3 is TGTGCCAGCAGCTTTTTCGGGGTCAATGAGCAGTTCTTC.